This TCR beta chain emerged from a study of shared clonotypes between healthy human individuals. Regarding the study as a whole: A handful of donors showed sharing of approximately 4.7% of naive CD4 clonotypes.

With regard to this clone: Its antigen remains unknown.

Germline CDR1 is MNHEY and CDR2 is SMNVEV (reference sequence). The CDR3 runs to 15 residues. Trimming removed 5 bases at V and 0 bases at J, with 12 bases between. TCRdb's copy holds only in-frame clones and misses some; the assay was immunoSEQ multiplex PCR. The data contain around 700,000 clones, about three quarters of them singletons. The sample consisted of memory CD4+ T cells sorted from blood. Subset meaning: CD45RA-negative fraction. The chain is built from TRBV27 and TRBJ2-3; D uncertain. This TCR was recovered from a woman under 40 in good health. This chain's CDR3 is CASSRIFPSTDTQYF. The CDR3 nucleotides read TGTGCCAGCAGTCGGATCTTCCCTAGCACAGATACGCAGTATTTT.